These 28 T cell receptor beta chains were all obtained from the same sample, sequenced in a study of cytomegalovirus exposure and HLA in healthy donors. Here immunoSEQ multiplex PCR was the method, and the copy in TCRdb shows in-frame clones only, minus some. The sample contains approximately 65,000 clones, 96% of which appear only once. Sequences were obtained from PBMCs. Receptors were obtained from a woman younger than 35 in good health and CMV-seropositive.

The CDR3 sequence is CASSGGGEGSYNEQFF. The DNA for the CDR3 is TGTGCCAGCAGTGGCGGCGGGGAGGGCTCCTACAATGAGCAGTTCTTC. V usage is TRBV25-1 and J usage is TRBJ2-1; 7 nucleotides line up with TRBD2. Trimming removed 4 bases from V and 0 bases from J; junction bases left unmatched: 6. Germline V lookup: CDR1 MGHDK, CDR2 SYGVNS. The CDR3 contains 16 residues.

The chain joins TRBV4-1 to TRBJ2-7; 8 nucleotides match TRBD1. Germline CDR1 MGHRA, CDR2 YSYEKL. V shed 4 bases, J shed 2 bases, and the junction held 4 bases outside the gene matches. The CDR3 extends over 14 amino acids. The CDR3 nucleotides read TGCGCCAGCAGCCCTGGACAGGGCGCCTACGAGCAGTACTTC. Encoded protein: CASSPGQGAYEQYF.

The CDR3 sequence: CASSPGQGQNYGYTF. The CDR3 nucleotides read TGTGCCAGCAGCCCTGGACAGGGGCAAAACTATGGCTACACCTTC. J is TRBJ1-2 and V is TRBV9, with 9 bases identical to TRBD1. This CDR3 is built from 15 residues. The J segment lost 2 bases and the V segment lost 4 bases, leaving 6 bases of the junction unmatched. CDR1 is SGDLS, CDR2 YYNGEE, per germline.

This chain connects TRBV28 to TRBJ2-2; 7 bases are shared with TRBD1. This CDR3 has 16 amino acids. Germline V gene sequence: CDR1 MDHEN, CDR2 SYDVKM. The J segment lost 4 bases and the V segment lost 4 bases, leaving 9 bases of the junction unmatched. DNA for the CDR3: TGTGCCAGCAGTTCTCACAGGGGTCGTAGCACCGGGGAGCTGTTTTTT. Translating gives CASSSHRGRSTGELFF.

This chain uses TRBV5-1 with TRBJ2-1, with D possibly TRBD1 on 5 matching bases. The V and J ends lost 0 bases and 2 bases respectively, with 9 bases between them. CDR1 is SGHRS, CDR2 YFSETQ, per germline. The CDR3 covers 15 residues. CDR3: CASSLAVGAYNEQFF. CDR3 DNA: TGCGCCAGCAGCTTGGCGGTAGGGGCCTACAATGAGCAGTTCTTC.

The chain couples TRBV5-5 to TRBJ1-2, with a tentative D call TRBD1 (5 bases). The V end was cut by 0 bases, the J end by 7 bases, with 13 bases between. The length of the CDR3 is 14 residues. Germline CDR1 and CDR2: SGHKS and YYEKEE (reference sequence). This CDR3 is CASSLEGRVTGYTF. The CDR3 bases are TGTGCCAGCAGCTTGGAGGGCAGGGTGACTGGCTACACCTTC.

The genes are TRBV7-8 and TRBJ2-1; 10 positions match TRBD2. Germline lookup yields CDR1 SGHVS and CDR2 FQNEAQ. The CDR3 length is 15 residues. J gave up 9 bases and V 5 bases, and 10 bases lay outside the gene matches. CDR3 coding DNA: TGTGCCAGCAGCCCCCGGCTTAGCGGGAGGACTGAGCAGTTCTTC. It specifies CASSPRLSGRTEQFF. Filled out from reference TRBV7-8 and TRBJ2-1, the complete variable domain reads GAGVSQSPRYKVAKRGQDVALRCDPISGHVSLFWYQQALGQGPEFLTYFQNEAQLDKSGLPSDRFFAERPEGSVSTLKIQRTQQEDSAVYLCASSPRLSGRTEQFFGPGTRLTVL.

The gene calls are TRBV5-8 and TRBJ2-7, with D perhaps TRBD2 (5 bases). CDR3 length: 14 residues. The V gene lost 0 bases and the J gene lost 5 bases, with 12 bases spanning the gap. CDR1 SGHTS and CDR2 YDEGEE come from the germline V gene. The CDR3 region is CASSLDSGFNEQYF. The CDR3 DNA sequence: TGTGCCAGCAGCTTGGACTCGGGGTTCAACGAGCAGTACTTC.

Only one count was recorded for this clone. The chain has TRBV10-3 and TRBJ2-5; D perhaps matches TRBD1 (5 bases). The length of the CDR3 is 12 residues. In germline, CDR1 is ENHRY, CDR2 SYGVKD. With 10 bases removed from V and 1 base from J, the gap between germline ends came to 10 bases. DNA of the CDR3: TGTGCCACCGGAAGGGGCCAAGAGACCCAGTACTTC. As protein: CATGRGQETQYF.

V gene TRBV5-1 combines with J gene TRBJ2-3, with D unclear. The V and J ends lost 4 bases and 1 base respectively, with 10 bases between them. CDR1 SGHRS and CDR2 YFSETQ come from the germline V gene. The CDR3 consists of 14 residues. The CDR3 nucleotides read TGCGCCAGCAGCCCCCCAGTCGGCACAGATACGCAGTATTTT. Its translation: CASSPPVGTDTQYF.

J is TRBJ1-5 and V is TRBV4-3; TRBD1 agrees at 8 bases. CDR1 is LGHNA and CDR2 is YSLEER in the germline V gene. With V trimmed by 3 bases and J by 10 bases, 8 bases remained unmatched. The CDR3 spans 14 residues. The CDR3 DNA reads TGCGCCAGCAGCCAGGCACAGGGGGAATCACCCCAGCATTTT. Its protein is CASSQAQGESPQHF.

V is TRBV5-4 and J is TRBJ2-5; TRBD1 might be the D (6 bases). The CDR3 is made up of 15 amino acids. Trimming removed 0 bases at V and 2 bases at J, with 11 bases between. Germline assignment: CDR1 SGHNT and CDR2 YYREEE (reference sequence). The CDR3 loop is CASSLGTDEQETQYF. Written as DNA, the CDR3 is TGTGCCAGCAGCTTGGGGACAGACGAACAAGAGACCCAGTACTTC.

The rearrangement links TRBV5-1 to TRBJ2-5; 7 positions agree with TRBD1. Germline V gene sequence: CDR1 SGHRS, CDR2 YFSETQ. V was clipped by 3 bases and J by 2 bases; unmatched bases: 1. This CDR3 spans 13 amino acids. CDR3 nucleotide sequence: TGCGCCAGCAGCTCGGGACAGCAAGAGACCCAGTACTTC. This gives the protein CASSSGQQETQYF.

The chain carries TRBV4-2 and TRBJ2-6; 8 bases are a match to TRBD2. V was clipped by 1 base and J by 0 bases; unmatched bases: 2. CDR3 length: 17 amino acids. Germline CDR1 is LGHNA and CDR2 is YNFKEQ. The CDR3 DNA sequence: TGTGCCAGCAGCCAAGGGACTAGCAGCTCTGGGGCCAACGTCCTGACTTTC. The encoded protein is CASSQGTSSSGANVLTF.

This clone was detected only a few times. The chain has TRBV5-4 and TRBJ2-5; 8 bases map to TRBD2. CDR1 is SGHNT and CDR2 is YYREEE in the germline V gene (reference sequence). V shed 0 bases and J 5 bases; nucleotides not matched to a gene: 9. The CDR3 consists of 16 residues. The CDR3 spells CASSLGAGRARETQYF. Here the CDR3 DNA reads TGTGCCAGCAGCTTGGGTGCCGGGAGGGCCAGGGAGACCCAGTACTTC.

The V gene is TRBV5-4, the J gene TRBJ2-7; D is perhaps TRBD1 (5 bases). Trimming left V 3 bases short and J 0 bases short, with 13 bases between. The germline V gene encodes CDR1 SGHNT and CDR2 YYREEE (reference sequence). The CDR3 sequence is 15 residues long. The CDR3 DNA reads TGTGCCAGCAGCTCTGGCCAGGGAAGCTCCTACGAGCAGTACTTC. It encodes CASSSGQGSSYEQYF.

The chain carries TRBV28 and TRBJ2-7; possible D gene TRBD1, 5 bases. Trimming took off 2 bases at V and 3 bases at J, with 11 bases between the two ends. The CDR3 has 14 amino acids. The germline V gene has CDR1 MDHEN and CDR2 SYDVKM. CDR3 in DNA: TGTGCCAGCAGTTTAAGTCAGGGAAACTACGAGCAGTACTTC. Protein: CASSLSQGNYEQYF.

The rearrangement joins TRBV7-8 to TRBJ2-1; 8 bases agree with TRBD1. Germline CDR1 SGHVS, CDR2 FQNEAQ. The CDR3 totals 16 residues. The junction had 9 bases not matched to a gene; V was cut back by 2 bases and J by 6 bases. CDR3 sequence reads: CASSLLSGQGFNEQFF. The DNA for the CDR3 is TGTGCCAGCAGCTTATTGAGCGGACAGGGCTTCAATGAGCAGTTCTTC. Full variable domain (missing parts from reference TRBV7-8 and TRBJ2-1): GAGVSQSPRYKVAKRGQDVALRCDPISGHVSLFWYQQALGQGPEFLTYFQNEAQLDKSGLPSDRFFAERPEGSVSTLKIQRTQQEDSAVYLCASSLLSGQGFNEQFFGPGTRLTVL.

The V and J genes are TRBV7-6 and TRBJ2-7; TRBD1 matches at 9 bases. The ends lost 8 bases at V and 4 bases at J; junction bases unmatched: 12. The CDR3 runs 15 residues. Germline lookup yields CDR1 SGHVS and CDR2 FNYEAQ. CDR3 sequence: CASSEAGQGVYEQYF. CDR3 nucleotides: TGTGCCAGCTCCGAAGCGGGACAGGGTGTTTACGAGCAGTACTTC.

The J gene is TRBJ2-7, the V gene TRBV7-2; 10 bases match TRBD2. Germline V CDR1 and CDR2: SGHTA, FQGNSA. This CDR3 contains 14 residues. Germline trimming cut 4 bases from V and 2 bases from J; bases unmatched to any gene: 2. In DNA, the CDR3 is TGTGCCAGCAGCTGGACTAGCGGAACCTACGAGCAGTACTTC. Residues: CASSWTSGTYEQYF.

V and J are TRBV6-1 and TRBJ2-7, with 8 bases matching TRBD1. This CDR3 has 13 residues. The V gene end was trimmed by 3 bases and the J gene end by 3 bases; junction bases not matched to a gene: 1. The germline V gene has CDR1 MNHNS and CDR2 SASEGT. The CDR3: CASSDGQGYEQYF. For the CDR3, the DNA is TGTGCCAGCAGTGATGGACAGGGCTACGAGCAGTACTTC.

The sample holds one count of this clone. The V gene is TRBV11-2, the J gene TRBJ2-3; D ambiguous. V lost 4 bases and J 3 bases, leaving 8 bases between the germline ends. Per germline, CDR1 SGHAT and CDR2 FQNNGV. This CDR3 has 13 residues. The CDR3 spells CASSSTRTDTQYF. The CDR3, as DNA: TGTGCCAGCAGCTCGACTCGGACAGATACGCAGTATTTT.

The J gene is TRBJ2-3, the V gene TRBV10-1; 11 bases are a match to TRBD1. The CDR3 spans 15 residues. Trimming at V came to 6 bases and at J to 4 bases, leaving 6 bases not matched to a gene. Per germline, CDR1 WNHNN and CDR2 SYGVQD (reference sequence). The CDR3 nucleotides are TGCGCCAGCAGCCCACCGGGACAGGGGGCAGATACGCAGTATTTT. Protein: CASSPPGQGADTQYF.

The V gene is TRBV7-8, the J gene TRBJ2-6; 10 bases are shared with TRBD1. The germline V gene encodes CDR1 SGHVS and CDR2 FQNEAQ. CDR3 size: 19 residues. V shed 7 bases, J shed 3 bases, and the junction held 15 bases outside the gene matches. The CDR3 DNA follows: TGTGCCAGCACCTCCATCCGGGACAGGGGCCAAGGTGGGGCCAACGTCCTGACTTTC. Translated, it gives CASTSIRDRGQGGANVLTF.

The rearrangement links TRBV14 to TRBJ2-1; possible D gene TRBD2, 6 bases. Trimming stripped 3 bases from V and 3 bases from J, with 15 bases between. Germline values: CDR1 SGHDN, CDR2 FVKESK. The CDR3 contains 16 residues. The CDR3 spells CASSHPGVGGYNEQFF. In nucleotides, the CDR3 is TGTGCCAGCAGCCACCCTGGTGTGGGGGGCTACAATGAGCAGTTCTTC.

The chain employs TRBV5-1 and TRBJ2-2; 9 bases fit TRBD1. Trimming cost V 6 bases and J 5 bases; bases outside gene matches: 14. Germline CDR1 SGHRS, CDR2 YFSETQ. The CDR3 is 17 residues long. Written as DNA, the CDR3 is TGCGCCAGCACAGAAAGAGCCGGGACAGGGCGTACCGGGGAGCTGTTTTTT. It codes for CASTERAGTGRTGELFF.

V usage is TRBV11-1 and J usage is TRBJ2-7; 10 bases are shared with TRBD1. The CDR3 is 16 residues long. The trim removed 5 bases at V and 1 base at J, leaving 8 bases unmatched. Germline-derived CDR1 and CDR2 are SGHAT and FQDESV (reference sequence). The CDR3 nucleotides are TGTGCCAGCAGCGTGCACCGGGACAGGGGATCCTACGAGCAGTACTTC. Its translation is CASSVHRDRGSYEQYF. The variable domain in full, completed from reference TRBV11-1 and TRBJ2-7, reads EAEVAQSPRYKITEKSQAVAFWCDPISGHATLYWYRQILGQGPELLVQFQDESVVDDSQLPKDRFSAERLKGVDSTLKIQPAELGDSAMYLCASSVHRDRGSYEQYFGPGTRLTVT.

This clone was recorded a few times. The chain combines TRBV5-6 with TRBJ1-1, with TRBD1 as a possible D gene (5 bases). The V and J ends lost 0 bases and 10 bases respectively, with 10 bases between them. This CDR3 contains 12 residues. Germline V gene lookup returns CDR1 SGHDT and CDR2 YYEEEE. The DNA for the CDR3 is TGTGCCAGCAGCTTGGCGACCGGGGGAGCTTTCTTT. Protein product: CASSLATGGAFF.